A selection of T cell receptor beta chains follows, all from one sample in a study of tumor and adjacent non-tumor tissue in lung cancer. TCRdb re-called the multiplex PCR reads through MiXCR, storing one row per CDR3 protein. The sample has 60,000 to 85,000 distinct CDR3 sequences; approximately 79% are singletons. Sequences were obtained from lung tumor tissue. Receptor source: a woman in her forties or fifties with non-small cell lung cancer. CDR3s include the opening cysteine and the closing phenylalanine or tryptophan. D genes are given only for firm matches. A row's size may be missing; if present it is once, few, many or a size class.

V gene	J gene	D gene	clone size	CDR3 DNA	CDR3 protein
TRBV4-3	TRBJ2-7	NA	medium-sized	TGCGCCAGCAGCCACACAGGGTTTTTGGACGAGCAGTACTTC	CASSHTGFLDEQYF
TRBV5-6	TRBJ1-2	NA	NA	TGTGCCAGTAGCTTCCAGGGAAACTATGGCTACACCTTC	CASSFQGNYGYTF
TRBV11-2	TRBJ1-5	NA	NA	TGTGCTAGCAGTCTGCGATCCGATCAGCCCCAACATTTT	CASSLRSDQPQHF
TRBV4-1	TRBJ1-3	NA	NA	TGCTCCAGCAGCCAAAGGGGGGATACCTCTGAAAACACCATATATTTT	CSSSQRGDTSENTIYF
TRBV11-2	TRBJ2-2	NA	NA	TGTGCCTGCAGGACAAACTGGGACACTGGGGAGCTGTTTTTT	CACRTNWDTGELFF
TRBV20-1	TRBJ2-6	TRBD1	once	TGCAGTATTCCTTCGACAGGGAGCTCTGGGGCCAACGTCCTGACTTTC	CSIPSTGSSGANVLTF
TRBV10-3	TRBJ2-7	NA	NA	TGTGCCAAGGAGCGAACCACTCACTACGAGCAGTACTTC	CAKERTTHYEQYF
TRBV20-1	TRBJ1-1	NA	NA	TGCAGTATTAGAGTGGGAGGGGGTAACACTGAAGCTTTCTTT	CSIRVGGGNTEAFF
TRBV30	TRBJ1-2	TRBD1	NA	TGTGCCTGGAATCCATCCGGGACAGGGATGAGAGGCTACACCTTC	CAWNPSGTGMRGYTF
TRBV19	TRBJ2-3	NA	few	TGTGCCAGTAGTGAAGTTACAGTTTCATATCAGCAGTATTTT	CASSEVTVSYQQYF
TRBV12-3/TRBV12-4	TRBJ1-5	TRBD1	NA	TGTGCCAGCACTCAGGGGGATCACCTCCAGCATTTT	CASTQGDHLQHF
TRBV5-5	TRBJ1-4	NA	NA	TGTGCCAGCAACTTGACAGTTGAAAAACTGTTCTTT	CASNLTVEKLFF
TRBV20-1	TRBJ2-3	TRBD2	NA	TGCAGTGCCCCAGGGACTAGCGGGAGTCGGGGTATGCAGTATTTT	CSAPGTSGSRGMQYF
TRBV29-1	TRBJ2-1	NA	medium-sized	TGCAGCGTTGAAGTTTACAATGAGCAGTTCTTC	CSVEVYNEQFF
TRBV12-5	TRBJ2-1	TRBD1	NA	TGTGCTAGTGCTTTAGGACAGGGGAGGACTAATGAGCAATTCTTC	CASALGQGRTNEQFF